This T cell receptor beta chain was sequenced during a study of beta chain features in type 1 diabetes. Study background: All samples yielded 107,917,701 examined sorted cells. Overall study results and limits: Within patients, naive, central memory and Treg TCRB repertoires seemed more similar than within healthy donors. All four CD4+ subsets from Type 1 diabetes patients carried moderately but significantly shorter TCRB CDR3s.

Sorting with CD45RO/CCR7/CD25/CD127/CD95/CD27 yielded naive, central memory, regulatory and stem-like memory CD4+ cells. This clone came up a few times. Antigen specificity is unknown. Reverse transcribing all isolated RNA meant expressed TCRB transcripts were sequenced. Sequencing was performed with immunoSEQ multiplex PCR; in TCRdb, only in-frame clones are kept and a portion is missing. The top ten hold more than 0.095% of the sample, which has 500,000 to 800,000 clones, around 11% seen once. The CDR3 consists of 15 residues. Germline V CDR1 and CDR2: MGHDK, SYGVNS. V shed 1 base and J shed 4 bases, with 8 bases lying between them.

This chain uses TRBV25-1 with TRBJ2-6; D is unclear. Source material: naive CD4+ T cells from blood. This TCR was recovered from a man aged 30-40 years with type 1 diabetes. Here the CDR3 reads CASSESDGGANVLTF. The CDR3 coding sequence is TGTGCCAGCAGTGAATCCGATGGGGGGGCCAACGTCCTGACTTTC.